These T cell receptor beta chains were read from a single sample in a study of blood T cell repertoires in COVID-19. Repertoires were generated with immunoSEQ multiplex PCR, while TCRdb's copy carries only in-frame clones and drops some. This table holds hundreds of thousands of clones, around 90% found once. Sequenced sample: peripheral blood. The receptors stem from a man aged 60 to 75 with acute or convalescent COVID-19. CDR3s include the opening cysteine and the closing phenylalanine or tryptophan. Fields, in order: D gene, V gene, clone size, J gene, CDR3 DNA, CDR3 protein. The D gene is left open where the match is weak. Size tells how often a clone was seen (once, few, many) or the class of an expanded clone, and some rows leave it out.

>TRBD1|TRBV18|NA|TRBJ2-6
TGTGCCAGCTCACCGCGGACAGGGAGTTTGACTGGGGCCAACGTCCTGACTTTC
CASSPRTGSLTGANVLTF
>TRBD1|TRBV11-1|NA|TRBJ2-1
TGTGCCAGCAGCATCCGGGACAGACTCTACAATGAGCAGTTCTTC
CASSIRDRLYNEQFF
>TRBD1|TRBV28|NA|TRBJ2-5
TGTGCCAGCGCCTCCACTGGGACAGGGGAAGAGACCCAGTACTTC
CASASTGTGEETQYF
>TRBD2|TRBV7-3|NA|TRBJ2-3
TGTGCCAGCAGCTTTGCGGGGGTAGGAGATACGCAGTATTTT
CASSFAGVGDTQYF
>TRBD2|TRBV2|NA|TRBJ2-1
TGTGCCAGCACCCGAGGTTGGGGACTAGCGGGGGCGAGCTCCTACAATGAGCAGTTCTTC
CASTRGWGLAGASSYNEQFF
>TRBD2|TRBV7-9|once|TRBJ2-3
TGTGCCAGCAGCCGCGGGGGGGCCCCACGCGCAGATACGCAGTATTTT
CASSRGGAPRADTQYF
>TRBD2|TRBV24-1|NA|TRBJ2-2
TGTGCCACCCGATCGGGGGGGGATAACACCGGGGAGCTGTTTTTT
CATRSGGDNTGELFF
>TRBD2|TRBV5-6|NA|TRBJ2-3
TGTGCCAGCAGCTTCGGACTAGCGGGGCTCACAGATACGCAGTATTTT
CASSFGLAGLTDTQYF
>NA|TRBV10-3|few|TRBJ2-1
TGTGCCATCAGCCCGGGACTCGTTCCCCGAGGTGAGAACGATGAGCAGTTCTTC
CAISPGLVPRGENDEQFF
>NA|TRBV7-3|NA|TRBJ2-5
TGTGCCAGCAGCTTAGGGGGGGGCCCCCAAGAGACCCAGTACTTC
CASSLGGGPQETQYF
>TRBD1|TRBV14|NA|TRBJ1-2
TGTGCCAGCAGCCAAGATGGGACAGGGACTAACTATGGCTACACCTTC
CASSQDGTGTNYGYTF
>TRBD1|TRBV7-6|NA|TRBJ1-4
TGTGCCAGCAGCTTAGGAGGGACAGGGAATGAAAAACTGTTTTTT
CASSLGGTGNEKLFF
>NA|TRBV18|NA|TRBJ1-4
TGTGCCAGCTCACCGAACGAGGAAAAACTGTTTTTT
CASSPNEEKLFF
>TRBD1|TRBV5-5|NA|TRBJ1-4
TGTGCCAGCAGCCCCTACGGGACAGAAAATGAAAAACTGTTTTTT
CASSPYGTENEKLFF
>TRBD1|TRBV5-1|few|TRBJ2-5
TGCGCCAGCAGCCAACAGGGGAACCAAGAGACCCAGTACTTC
CASSQQGNQETQYF
>TRBD1|TRBV19|few|TRBJ1-5
TGTGCCAGTAGGGGAACAGGGGACCGCAATCAGCCCCAGCATTTT
CASRGTGDRNQPQHF